One and the same sample provided the 2 T cell receptor beta chains below, sequenced in a study of blood T cells in healthy people across ages. Primers used in a second PCR of about 6 to 11 cycles were a sample-barcoded 5' primer and a J-beta primer mix. A single record per CDR3 protein comes from TCRdb applying MiXCR to the 5' RACE reads. The sample carries almost 1 million distinct CDR3 sequences, 45% to 60% recorded once. The specimen was blood. These receptors originate from an older woman in good health.

The sample holds a few counts of this clonotype. This sequence joins TRBV29-1 and TRBJ2-5; D gene unclear. Germline CDR1 SQVTM, CDR2 ANQGSEA. The CDR3 runs 16 residues. V was clipped by 0 bases and J by 3 bases, with 17 bases between them. This CDR3 is CSVEDQTAGIEETQYF. The CDR3 DNA reads TGCAGCGTTGAAGATCAAACGGCAGGAATAGAAGAGACCCAGTACTTC.

The chain links TRBV6-1 to TRBJ1-1; D gene uncertain. Germline V gene sequence: CDR1 MNHNS, CDR2 SASEGT. V was clipped by 0 bases and J by 8 bases, with 13 bases between them. The CDR3 consists of 14 residues. The CDR3 DNA sequence: TGTGCCAGCAGTGAAGCTCCGAACCGGAGAGAAGCTTTCTTT. As protein: CASSEAPNRREAFF.